The clone carrying this TCR beta chain was counted at least ten times. Its specificity is unknown. At one boundary the junction diverges from the germline segment, which might be a read error. Germline CDR1 is SQVTM and CDR2 is ANQGSEA. The CDR3 length is 11 residues. TCRdb re-called the RT-PCR reads through MiXCR, storing one row per CDR3 protein. This sample yields fewer than 600,000 distinct CDR3 sequences, of which roughly 7.6% are seen a single time; 13% belongs to the top ten. This sample was taken from a study of response to subunit inactivated influenza vaccine. Findings and limits, study-wide: With each seasonal influenza vaccination, the authors suggested, few new T cells are recruited.

Sequenced here: PBMCs from blood, sampled roughly 24 months after vaccination. The chain links TRBV29-1 to TRBJ2-3, with D unclear. The receptor was isolated from a man in his fifties or sixties who received an inactivated influenza vaccine. The CDR3 is CSVEVGDTQYF. The CDR3, as DNA: TGCAGCGTCGAAGTAGGAGATACGCAGTATTTT.